This T cell receptor beta chain was recovered during a study of blood T cell repertoires in COVID-19. Study summary: Acute and convalescent COVID-19 samples came from the United States, Italy and Spain.

The recovered donors of Cohort 3 showed two negative PCRs, clearance, or symptom resolution. Original processing notes: Amplification of reference gene primers provided the estimated nucleated cell counts. Sequenced by immunoSEQ multiplex PCR; TCRdb stores in-frame clones only, minus some. The V and J calls and clone size are taken from that table; D and trimming were inferred from the DNA. The data contain approximately 300,000 clones, 90% of them singletons. The CDR3 covers 16 residues. CDR1 and CDR2 (germline): SGHDN, FVKESK. The trim removed 1 base at V and 8 bases at J, leaving 10 bases unmatched. This clone was seen more than once but under ten times.

The chain employs TRBV14 and TRBJ2-1, with TRBD2 matching 8 bases. The specimen was PBMCs or T cells enriched from blood (not recorded which). This TCR came from a man aged 55 to 70 who had recovered from COVID-19. The CDR3 DNA sequence: TGTGCCAGCAGCCAAGGGGGCGGGAGGTTCGTCGATGAGCAGTTCTTC. Translation: CASSQGGGRFVDEQFF. Using reference TRBV14 and TRBJ2-1 for the parts outside the CDR3, the full variable domain is EAGVTQFPSHSVIEKGQTVTLRCDPISGHDNLYWYRRVMGKEIKFLLHFVKESKQDESGMPNNRFLAERTGGTYSTLKVQPAELEDSGVYFCASSQGGGRFVDEQFFGPGTRLTVL.